The clone carrying this T cell receptor (beta chain) was seen a few times. Its target is unknown. V dropped 3 bases and J dropped 0; count of bases not matched to a gene: 8. The CDR3 extends over 16 amino acids. These data originate in a study of blood T cells in healthy people across ages. Points from the study as a whole: The study found TCR beta diversity correlated strongly with naive T cell percentage. TCR beta diversity per million T cells fell roughly linearly with age.

Together with a sample-barcoded 5' primer, a J-beta primer mix was included in a second PCR lasting about 6 to 12 cycles. MiXCR, applied by TCRdb to the 5' RACE reads, yields one record per CDR3 protein. The table lists some 760,000 distinct CDR3 sequences, around a quarter of them singletons. These data also featured in a second study, about T cells of mothers and their children. This second study says: All donors were healthy and Caucasian; they were three mothers and their six children.

The rearrangement links TRBV12-3 or TRBV12-4 to TRBJ2-7; 7 positions agree with TRBD2. Material for sequencing was blood. The TCR comes from a boy between 10 and 17 years old in good health. Here the CDR3 DNA reads TGTGCCAGCAGTTTTGGCGGGGGTTCCTCCTCCTACGAGCAGTACTTC. This encodes CASSFGGGSSSYEQYF.